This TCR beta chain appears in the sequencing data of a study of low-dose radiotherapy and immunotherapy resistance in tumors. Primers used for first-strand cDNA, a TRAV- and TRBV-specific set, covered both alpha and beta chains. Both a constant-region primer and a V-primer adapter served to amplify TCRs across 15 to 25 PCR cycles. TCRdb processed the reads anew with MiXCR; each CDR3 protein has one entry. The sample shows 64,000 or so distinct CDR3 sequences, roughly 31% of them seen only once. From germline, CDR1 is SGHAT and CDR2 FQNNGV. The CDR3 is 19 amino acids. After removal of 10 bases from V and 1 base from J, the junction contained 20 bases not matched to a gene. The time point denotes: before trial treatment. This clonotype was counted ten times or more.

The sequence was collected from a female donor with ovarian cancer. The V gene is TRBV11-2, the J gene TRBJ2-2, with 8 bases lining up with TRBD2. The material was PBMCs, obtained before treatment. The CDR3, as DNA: TGTGCCACCAACACGAAGGCAGCGGGGGCCTTTCTGAACACCGGGGAGCTGTTTTTT. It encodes CATNTKAAGAFLNTGELFF.